This T cell receptor beta chain was identified in a study of a mutant IDH1 vaccine in newly diagnosed glioma. Overall study context: The vaccination schedule gave patients eight doses in weeks 1, 3, 5, 7, 11, 15, 19 and 23.

The sample's time point: week 5, during vaccination. Doses consisted of 300 ug of mutant IDH1 20-mer peptide each, paired with topical imiquimod. The V end was cut by 0 bases, the J end by 3 bases, with 12 bases between. There are 15 residues in the CDR3. Germline V lookup: CDR1 LNHNV, CDR2 YYDKDF (reference sequence). Profiled with immunoSEQ multiplex PCR; TCRdb holds only in-frame clones, not every one. This table has 25,000 to 30,000 clones, about 85% appearing once. Concerning this clone: Its antigen is currently unknown.

The sequences come from peripheral blood mononuclear cells (PBMCs), collected from a glioma patient whose treatment included an IDH1 peptide vaccine. This TCR was sampled from a woman between 40 and 50 years old with glioma. Some clones in this sample may be carry-over from other donors' samples. The V call is TRBV15, the J call TRBJ2-7; TRBD1 might be the D (5 bases). Here the CDR3 DNA reads TGTGCCACCAGCAGAGAGGGTAGGGGCCTCTACGAGCAGTACTTC. Protein: CATSREGRGLYEQYF.